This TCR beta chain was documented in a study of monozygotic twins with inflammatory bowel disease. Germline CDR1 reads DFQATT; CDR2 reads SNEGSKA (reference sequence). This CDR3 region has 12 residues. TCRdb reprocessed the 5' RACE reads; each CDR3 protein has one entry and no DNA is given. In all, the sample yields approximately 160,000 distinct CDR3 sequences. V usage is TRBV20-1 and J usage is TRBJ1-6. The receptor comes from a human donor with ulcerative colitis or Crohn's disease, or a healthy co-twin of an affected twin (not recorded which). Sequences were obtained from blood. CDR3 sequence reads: CSARVDNSPLHF.